Following are 14 T cell receptor beta chains from one sample sequenced in a study of cytomegalovirus exposure and HLA in healthy donors. The PCR had 60 Vbeta and 13 Jbeta primers. Some clones are missing from TCRdb's copy, which holds only in-frame ones; the method was immunoSEQ multiplex PCR. The table records some 200,000 clones, approximately 85% of them present only once. The material sequenced was PBMCs. These receptor sequences come from a woman between 50 and 59 years old in good health and CMV-seropositive.

The chain links TRBV9 to TRBJ2-1, with 14 positions matching TRBD2. Per the germline V gene, CDR1 is SGDLS and CDR2 is YYNGEE. Trimming took 0 bases from V and 9 from J; bases not matched to a gene: 5. This CDR3 spans 16 amino acids. CDR3: CASSVGLAGGPREQFF. The CDR3 DNA follows: TGTGCCAGCAGCGTAGGACTAGCGGGGGGGCCGCGTGAGCAGTTCTTC.

This chain joins TRBV19 and TRBJ1-2, with TRBD1 as a possible D gene (5 bases). Germline CDR1 is LNHDA and CDR2 is SQIVND (reference sequence). V was pared by 7 bases and J by 7 bases, with 16 bases between. This CDR3 has 13 residues. CDR3 in amino acids: CASTDSGWVGYTF. In DNA, the CDR3 is TGTGCCAGTACCGATTCAGGGTGGGTTGGCTACACCTTC.

V and J are TRBV28 and TRBJ1-4; unclear D gene. CDR1 is MDHEN and CDR2 is SYDVKM in the germline V gene. V gave up 7 bases and J gave up 7 bases, with 22 bases separating them. The CDR3 extends over 16 amino acids. The CDR3, as DNA: TGTGCCAGCAACGCCGCCCCCGGGCGCGCGGGTGAAAAACTGTTTTTT. Translated: CASNAAPGRAGEKLFF.

The chain combines TRBV27 with TRBJ2-7; 7 bases agree with TRBD2. CDR1 and CDR2 from the germline V gene are MNHEY and SMNVEV (reference sequence). J lost 4 bases, V lost 5 bases, and 5 bases had no gene match. This CDR3 is built from 13 residues. The DNA of the CDR3 is TGTGCCAGCAGTGGCGGGGGACCGTACGAGCAGTACTTC. Amino acid sequence: CASSGGGPYEQYF.

The chain joins TRBV7-9 to TRBJ2-2, with TRBD2 matching over 7 bases. The CDR3 contains 14 residues. Germline CDR1 SEHNR, CDR2 FQNEAQ (reference sequence). The ends lost 11 bases at V and 4 bases at J; junction bases unmatched: 10. This CDR3 is CALLGTGGTGELFF. Written as DNA, the CDR3 is TGTGCCCTTCTCGGGACGGGAGGCACCGGGGAGCTGTTTTTT.

The rearrangement uses TRBV5-4 and TRBJ2-2; TRBD1 aligns across 8 bases. The length of the CDR3 is 15 residues. With V trimmed by 3 bases and J by 5 bases, 6 bases remained unmatched. Germline loops: CDR1 SGHNT, CDR2 YYREEE (reference sequence). CDR3 in amino acids: CASSSGQESTGELFF. As DNA, the CDR3 is TGTGCCAGCAGCTCGGGACAGGAGTCAACCGGGGAGCTGTTTTTT.

The V call is TRBV29-1, the J call TRBJ2-1; the match to TRBD1 covers 12 bases. Germline CDR1 reads SQVTM; CDR2 reads ANQGSEA. The CDR3 spans 12 residues. With V trimmed by 3 bases and J by 14 bases, 5 bases remained unmatched. In nucleotides, the CDR3 is TGCAGCGTTGAGGGACAGGGGGCTGGCGAGTTCTTC. Residues: CSVEGQGAGEFF.

V is TRBV29-1 and J is TRBJ2-3, with D maybe TRBD2 (6 bases). The CDR3 runs to 17 residues. Germline assignment: CDR1 SQVTM and CDR2 ANQGSEA. V lost 0 bases and J lost 0, with 16 bases in between. CDR3 in amino acids: CSVEDPAGLTSTDTQYF. CDR3 nucleotide sequence: TGCAGCGTTGAAGATCCAGCGGGCCTAACTAGCACAGATACGCAGTATTTT.

This clone turned up a few times. The chain links TRBV5-1 to TRBJ1-1; D is uncertain. V was pared by 1 base and J by 0 bases, with 7 bases between. The CDR3 has 14 residues. Germline lookup yields CDR1 SGHRS and CDR2 YFSETQ. The CDR3 reads CASSLQAVNTEAFF. In DNA form, the CDR3 reads TGCGCCAGCAGCTTGCAGGCCGTGAACACTGAAGCTTTCTTT.

The rearrangement joins TRBV10-3 to TRBJ1-1; 7 positions match TRBD1. The germline V gene has CDR1 ENHRY and CDR2 SYGVKD. This CDR3 contains 13 residues. V dropped 6 bases and J dropped 1; count of bases not matched to a gene: 2. The DNA of the CDR3 is TGTGCCATCAGGGGGACAGAGAACACTGAAGCTTTCTTT. This gives the protein CAIRGTENTEAFF.

The chain has TRBV27 and TRBJ1-6; no definite D call. The CDR3 has 12 amino acids. V was pared by 3 bases and J by 10 bases, with 7 bases between. CDR1 and CDR2 from the germline V gene are MNHEY and SMNVEV (reference sequence). The chain's CDR3 is CASSFGKSPLHF. In DNA, the CDR3 is TGTGCCAGCAGTTTCGGGAAGTCACCCCTCCACTTT.

The genes are TRBV7-2 and TRBJ1-1; D remains unclear. The CDR3 is made up of 13 amino acids. The germline CDR1 and CDR2 sequences are SGHTA and FQGNSA. Between the trimmed V and J ends, which lost 3 bases and 8 bases, there was a span of 13 bases. The CDR3 here is CASSFAGGLEAFF. The CDR3 DNA reads TGTGCCAGCAGCTTTGCGGGAGGGCTCGAAGCTTTCTTT.

In its sample, this clone was seen a few times. The chain carries TRBV2 and TRBJ2-5, with D possibly matching TRBD2 (6 bases). The CDR3 is 13 residues long. V dropped 4 bases and J dropped 5 bases, with 11 bases sitting between them. CDR1 and CDR2 from the germline V gene are SNHLY and FYNNEI. CDR3 protein: CASSAGLLETQYF. The CDR3 DNA reads as TGTGCCAGCAGTGCGGGACTCCTGGAGACCCAGTACTTC. The whole variable domain, remainder taken from reference TRBV2 and TRBJ2-5, is EPEVTQTPSHQVTQMGQEVILRCVPISNHLYFYWYRQILGQKVEFLVSFYNNEISEKSEIFDDQFSVERPDGSNFTLKIRSTKLEDSAMYFCASSAGLLETQYFGPGTRLLVL.

The chain couples TRBV6-5 to TRBJ2-2; perhaps TRBD1 as D (5 bases). Germline CDR1 is MNHEY and CDR2 is SVGAGI. Trimming removed 8 bases at V and 5 bases at J, with 18 bases between. The CDR3 has 15 residues. For the CDR3, the DNA is TGTGCCAGCGCCCCGGCCAGGGTGAGGACCGGGGAGCTGTTTTTT. Protein sequence: CASAPARVRTGELFF.